This TCR beta chain was documented in a study of blood T cells in healthy people across ages. General study results and limits: Age showed a roughly linear inverse relationship with TCR beta diversity per million T cells.

At least 7 million PBMCs were isolated per sample. After removal of 3 bases from V and 4 bases from J, the junction contained 6 bases not matched to a gene. Germline assignment: CDR1 KGHDR and CDR2 SFDVKD. The CDR3 is 15 residues long. For the second PCR, which ran for about 7 to 11 cycles, a sample-barcoded 5' primer and a J-beta primer mix were used. From the 5' RACE reads, TCRdb called clonotypes with MiXCR, one entry per CDR3 protein. In the table there are more than 500,000 distinct CDR3 sequences, about a quarter of which are singletons. As concerns this clonotype: Its target is unknown.

The same specimen was also included in a second study, on T cells of mothers and their children. That source reports: Sample barcodes and 2-4 random nucleotides were added by the M1S primer of the second PCR. Thymic selection molds TCR recombination output in a comparable way in related and unrelated pairs.

The material sequenced was blood. The chain recombines TRBV24-1 with TRBJ2-3; 7 bases are shared with TRBD1. The TCR originated in a boy younger than 10 in good health. DNA of the CDR3: TGTGCCACCAGTGATAGACAGGGATACGCAGATACGCAGTATTTT. This sequence encodes CATSDRQGYADTQYF.